These 30 T cell receptor beta chains were all obtained from the same sample, sequenced in a study of OX40 agonist ivuxolimab in advanced cancers. The method was immunoSEQ multiplex PCR; TCRdb's version includes in-frame clones alone and lacks a portion of them. The sample lists over 55,000 clones, more than 85% occurring once. The source material was CD4+ or CD8+ T cells sorted from blood, sampled in a trial of the OX40 agonist ivuxolimab. These receptors originate from an adult with an advanced solid tumor such as melanoma, head and neck, liver or kidney cancer.

The rearrangement links TRBV4-2 to TRBJ2-5, with 12 bases identical to TRBD2. V trimming: 1 base; J trimming: 4 bases; junction bases outside the gene matches: 7. The CDR3 runs 17 residues. CDR1 and CDR2 (germline): LGHNA, YNFKEQ. Here the CDR3 reads CASSQGGLAGRGETQYF. As DNA, the CDR3 is TGTGCCAGCAGCCAAGGGGGACTAGCGGGCCGGGGAGAGACCCAGTACTTC.

This clone is a singleton in its sample. This chain joins TRBV7-9 and TRBJ2-2, with D hard to call. The CDR3 spans 14 residues. CDR1 and CDR2 from the germline V gene are SEHNR and FQNEAQ (reference sequence). Trimming left V 3 bases short and J 1 base short, with 6 bases between. The CDR3 nucleotides are TGTGCCAGCAGCTTGGACCAGAACACCGGGGAGCTGTTTTTT. Protein product: CASSLDQNTGELFF.

The CDR3 DNA reads as TGTGCCTTTAACAGAGGCTCCTACGAGCAGTACTTC. This sequence encodes CAFNRGSYEQYF. This chain links TRBV30 with TRBJ2-7, with unresolved D. Germline V gene data show CDR1 as GTSNPN and CDR2 as SVGIG (reference sequence). The CDR3 loop spans 12 amino acids. Trimming took 7 bases from V and 0 from J, leaving 10 bases between them.

The chain couples TRBV11-3 to TRBJ2-1; D is undetermined. The V end lost 1 base, the J end lost 5 bases, and 12 bases lay between the germline ends. Germline CDR1 reads SGHNT; CDR2 reads YENEEA. The CDR3 length is 15 residues. Written as DNA, the CDR3 is TGTGCCAGCAGCTTAGTCTCCCTGGGTAACAATGAGCAGTTCTTC. Amino acids: CASSLVSLGNNEQFF.

The V and J genes are TRBV19 and TRBJ1-5; a weak D match, TRBD1 (5 bases). The CDR3 contains 14 residues. Trimming removed 6 bases at V and 3 bases at J, with 12 bases between. Per germline, CDR1 LNHDA and CDR2 SQIVND (reference sequence). CDR3 in DNA: TGTGCCAGTAGGGGGCGGTTCTACAATCAGCCCCAGCATTTT. Translation gives CASRGRFYNQPQHF.

V usage is TRBV7-8 and J usage is TRBJ2-4, with 11 positions matching TRBD2. The germline V gene encodes CDR1 SGHVS and CDR2 FQNEAQ. The CDR3 covers 15 residues. The V segment lost 3 bases and the J segment 8 bases; nucleotides outside the gene matches: 6. The CDR3 region has the DNA TGTGCCAGCAGCTTCTCTAGCGGGAGGATGGACATTCAGTACTTC. The encoded protein is CASSFSSGRMDIQYF.

DNA of the CDR3: TGTGCCAGTAGTACCTGGGGACAGGGGGATGAGCAGTTCTTC. Translation gives CASSTWGQGDEQFF. The V and J genes are TRBV19 and TRBJ2-1; 11 bases are a match to TRBD1. V shed 4 bases and J 8 bases; nucleotides not matched to a gene: 4. Germline values: CDR1 LNHDA, CDR2 SQIVND (reference sequence). The CDR3 sequence is 14 residues long.

The rearrangement links TRBV5-1 to TRBJ2-7; the match to TRBD1 covers 7 bases. The CDR3 length is 15 residues. The J segment lost 5 bases and the V segment lost 3 bases, leaving 11 bases of the junction unmatched. CDR1 is SGHRS and CDR2 is YFSETQ in the germline V gene. The CDR3 DNA is TGCGCCAGCAGCTCTAAACAGGGGCTCGCGGACGAGCAGTACTTC. The encoded protein is CASSSKQGLADEQYF.

The chain joins TRBV2 to TRBJ1-5; weak D call: TRBD1 (5 bases). V lost 3 bases, J lost 7 bases, and 13 bases lay in between. The CDR3 runs 14 residues. CDR1 and CDR2 from the germline V gene are SNHLY and FYNNEI. The CDR3 DNA sequence: TGTGCCAGCAGTGAGGGCAGGGAACAACAGCCCCAGCATTTT. This gives the protein CASSEGREQQPQHF.

The V call is TRBV18, the J call TRBJ2-1; D is unclear. The CDR3 is made up of 13 amino acids. Germline V gene lookup returns CDR1 KGHSH and CDR2 LQKENI. V lost 5 bases, J lost 6 bases, and 11 bases lay in between. CDR3 coding DNA: TGTGCCAGCTCAACAGTTGGGCTCAATGAGCAGTTCTTC. This translates into CASSTVGLNEQFF.

V is TRBV19 and J is TRBJ2-1; D is unclear. Deletions cut 5 bases from V and 5 bases from J, with 10 bases between. CDR1 LNHDA and CDR2 SQIVND come from the germline V gene (reference sequence). The CDR3 is made up of 13 amino acids. The CDR3 reads CASSSQLDNEQFF. For the CDR3, the DNA is TGTGCCAGTAGTTCACAGCTAGACAATGAGCAGTTCTTC.

The chain employs TRBV7-2 and TRBJ2-7; 9 bases align to TRBD1. CDR1 is SGHTA, CDR2 FQGNSA, per germline. V lost 5 bases, J lost 1 base, and 6 bases stayed unmatched. This CDR3 comprises 15 residues. In nucleotides, the CDR3 is TGTGCCAGCAGCCTCGGGACAGGGAGTTCCTACGAGCAGTACTTC. This sequence encodes CASSLGTGSSYEQYF.

The chain combines TRBV7-6 with TRBJ2-3; perhaps TRBD1 as D (6 bases). Looked up from germline, CDR1 is SGHVS and CDR2 is FNYEAQ. Trimming shortened V by 2 bases and J by 4 bases, and 10 bases separated the two germline ends. This CDR3 is 14 amino acids long. CDR3 in amino acids: CASSLRQAADTQYF. The CDR3 DNA is TGTGCCAGCAGCTTAAGACAGGCCGCAGATACGCAGTATTTT.

The chain links TRBV10-2 to TRBJ1-1; TRBD1 is a possible D gene (6 bases). Germline loops: CDR1 WSHSY, CDR2 SAAADI. V lost 8 bases and J lost 5, with 15 bases in between. CDR3 length: 13 residues. CDR3 in DNA: TGCGCCAGCGGGAATCAAGGGGGTACTGAAGCTTTCTTT. Protein: CASGNQGGTEAFF.

The J gene is TRBJ1-5, the V gene TRBV6-5, with D unresolved. Germline V lookup: CDR1 MNHEY, CDR2 SVGAGI. The CDR3 has 13 amino acids. V gave up 5 bases and J gave up 7 bases, with 12 bases separating them. CDR3 region: CASSPSGEQPQHF. The CDR3 DNA sequence: TGTGCCAGCAGTCCCTCGGGCGAACAGCCCCAGCATTTT.

Only a few counts were recorded for this clone. This chain links TRBV28 with TRBJ1-5; TRBD1 might be the D (5 bases). This CDR3 is built from 13 residues. With 10 bases removed from V and 7 bases from J, the gap between germline ends came to 17 bases. Germline V CDR1 and CDR2: MDHEN, SYDVKM. CDR3 sequence: CAIRDGRLQPQHF. The CDR3 DNA follows: TGTGCCATACGGGACGGGCGATTACAGCCCCAGCATTTT.

In the case of this clone: Other nucleotide sequences in the sample specify the same CDR3. The CDR3 DNA reads as TGTGCCAGTAGTTACAGGGTTAACACTGAAGCTTTCTTT. The encoded protein is CASSYRVNTEAFF. V gene TRBV19 combines with J gene TRBJ1-1; tentative D call: TRBD1 (6 bases). The ends were cut back, 5 bases at V and 2 bases at J, with 9 bases in the middle. Germline lookup yields CDR1 LNHDA and CDR2 SQIVND (reference sequence). The CDR3 runs 13 residues.

This chain links TRBV2 with TRBJ2-1; the match to TRBD1 covers 9 bases. The ends lost 5 bases at V and 8 bases at J; junction bases unmatched: 4. The CDR3 length is 13 residues. In germline, CDR1 is SNHLY, CDR2 FYNNEI. The CDR3 is CASSRDRDDEQFF. The CDR3 DNA reads as TGTGCCAGCAGTCGGGACAGGGACGATGAGCAGTTCTTC.

The chain recombines TRBV5-1 with TRBJ2-3, with TRBD2 matching over 13 bases. Germline lookup yields CDR1 SGHRS and CDR2 YFSETQ. V shed 4 bases, J shed 4 bases, and the junction held 3 bases outside the gene matches. This CDR3 spans 15 amino acids. The CDR3 reads CASSPGTSGADTQYF. The CDR3, as DNA: TGCGCCAGCAGCCCAGGGACTAGCGGGGCAGATACGCAGTATTTT.

J is TRBJ2-3 and V is TRBV10-1; a weak D match, TRBD1 (5 bases). Germline values: CDR1 WNHNN, CDR2 SYGVQD (reference sequence). The CDR3 is made up of 13 amino acids. Trimming removed 5 bases at V and 5 bases at J, with 11 bases between. As DNA, the CDR3 is TGCGCCAGCAGTCAGGGTGTTAAAGATACGCAGTATTTT. This codes for CASSQGVKDTQYF.

The chain combines TRBV5-5 with TRBJ1-5; 8 positions agree with TRBD1. The V and J ends lost 0 bases and 4 bases, in that order; junction bases with no gene match: 6. CDR1 SGHKS and CDR2 YYEKEE come from the germline V gene (reference sequence). This CDR3 is 16 amino acids long. In DNA, the CDR3 is TGTGCCAGCAGCTTGGACCTCAGGGGGCAAAATCAGCCCCAGCATTTT. Its protein is CASSLDLRGQNQPQHF. Full variable domain (outside the CDR3, taken from reference TRBV5-5 and TRBJ1-5): DAGVTQSPTHLIKTRGQQVTLRCSPISGHKSVSWYQQVLGQGPQFIFQYYEKEERGRGNFPDRFSARQFPNYSSELNVNALLLGDSALYLCASSLDLRGQNQPQHFGDGTRLSIL.

This rearrangement joins TRBV6-1 to TRBJ1-5; D possibly corresponds to TRBD1 (5 bases). CDR3 length equals 12 residues. CDR1 and CDR2 (germline): MNHNS, SASEGT. V dropped 11 bases and J dropped 3 bases, with 11 bases sitting between them. CDR3 amino acids: CAAGQPNQPQHF. CDR3 nucleotides: TGTGCCGCGGGGCAGCCCAATCAGCCCCAGCATTTT.

The sample holds one count of this clone. The rearrangement joins TRBV23-1 to TRBJ1-2; the D gene is possibly TRBD1 (6 bases). TRBV23-1 is placed among ORFs of uncertain function. The CDR3 has 16 amino acids. V was pared by 7 bases and J by 7 bases, with 25 bases between. For the CDR3, the DNA is TGCGCCAGCACTTCAGGGGCTTACGGGCCAGCCCGTGGCTACACCTTC. As protein: CASTSGAYGPARGYTF.

The gene calls are TRBV5-5 and TRBJ2-5; 9 bases fit TRBD1. This CDR3 is built from 15 residues. From germline, CDR1 is SGHKS and CDR2 YYEKEE (reference sequence). The V and J ends lost 4 bases and 5 bases, in that order; junction bases with no gene match: 9. The chain's CDR3 is CASSKITGGAETQYF. In DNA, the CDR3 is TGTGCCAGCAGCAAGATCACAGGGGGCGCGGAGACCCAGTACTTC.

The V and J genes are TRBV28 and TRBJ2-1; perhaps TRBD1 as D (5 bases). CDR1 MDHEN and CDR2 SYDVKM come from the germline V gene. V lost 8 bases and J 0 bases, leaving 20 bases between the germline ends. The CDR3 sequence is 17 residues long. DNA for the CDR3: TGTGCCAGCCTATCCTTTAGGGGATGGAGCTCCTACAATGAGCAGTTCTTC. Translated: CASLSFRGWSSYNEQFF. The full variable domain, in which reference TRBV28 and TRBJ2-1 provide the parts outside the CDR3, is DVKVTQSSRYLVKRTGEKVFLECVQDMDHENMFWYRQDPGLGLRLIYFSYDVKMKEKGDIPEGYSVSREKKERFSLILESASTNQTSMYLCASLSFRGWSSYNEQFFGPGTRLTVL.

Concerning this clone itself: Other DNA sequences in the sample encode the same CDR3. The V and J genes are TRBV7-2 and TRBJ2-3; TRBD2 aligns across 9 bases. Germline CDR1 SGHTA, CDR2 FQGNSA. The CDR3 spans 16 residues. Trimming at V came to 1 base and at J to 1 base, leaving 3 bases not matched to a gene. CDR3 region: CASSLGASGGTDTQYF. The CDR3 DNA is TGTGCCAGCAGCTTAGGAGCTAGCGGGGGCACAGATACGCAGTATTTT.

This chain uses TRBV4-1 with TRBJ1-4; no firm D call. Between the trimmed V and J ends, which lost 2 bases and 5 bases, there was a span of 9 bases. Germline CDR1 is MGHRA and CDR2 is YSYEKL. This CDR3 has 14 amino acids. CDR3 amino acids: CASSQSGRNEKLFF. The CDR3 region has the DNA TGCGCCAGCAGCCAATCGGGGAGGAATGAAAAACTGTTTTTT.

The chain links TRBV2 to TRBJ1-1; D might be TRBD1 (6 bases). The CDR3 contains 13 residues. CDR1 and CDR2 from the germline V gene are SNHLY and FYNNEI. V shed 8 bases and J shed 11 bases, with 21 bases lying between them. The CDR3 region is CASGSGVQTRAFF. The DNA of the CDR3 is TGTGCCAGCGGTTCAGGGGTTCAAACTAGGGCTTTCTTT.

V and J are TRBV6-5 and TRBJ1-2, with unresolved D. Germline V gene data show CDR1 as MNHEY and CDR2 as SVGAGI. Trimming pared 1 base from V and 1 base from J, leaving 4 bases between. The CDR3 is 13 residues long. CDR3 nucleotide sequence: TGTGCCAGCAGTTACTATAATAACTATGGCTACACCTTC. This gives the protein CASSYYNNYGYTF.

V is TRBV5-4 and J is TRBJ2-5, with 9 bases that match TRBD2. The V gene end was trimmed by 2 bases and the J gene end by 5 bases; junction bases not matched to a gene: 4. Germline V lookup: CDR1 SGHNT, CDR2 YYREEE (reference sequence). The CDR3 runs to 14 residues. The CDR3 DNA follows: TGTGCCAGCAGCTTAGCGGGGGGAGGGGAGACCCAGTACTTC. Protein: CASSLAGGGETQYF.